The T cell receptor beta chain described here comes from a study of CD8+ T cells in alopecia areata. Study findings and constraints: Scalp and blood retained many expanded lesional clones during tofacitinib. Administration of tofacitinib significantly diminished scalp clonality and expanded CD8+ clones within the top 100. Normal skin's resident alphabeta T cells are sequenced alongside lesional scalp T cells.

The sequencing template was cDNA reverse transcribed from extracted RNA. Method: immunoSEQ multiplex PCR; TCRdb's copy keeps in-frame clones and lacks some. The sample records around 270,000 clones, nearly 60% being singletons. Trimming took 6 bases from V and 2 from J, leaving 12 bases between them. CDR1 MNHNS and CDR2 SASEGT come from the germline V gene. There are 14 residues in the CDR3. This clone was seen a handful of times. What it recognizes is unknown. This sample's treatment: oral pan-JAK inhibitor, 5-10 mg twice daily. The investigators collected lesional scalp punch biopsies and peripheral blood from alopecia areata patients.

The TCR originated in a human donor with alopecia areata. This specimen was CD4+ T cells sorted from blood, taken at week 24, from a patient treated with tofacitinib. This chain connects TRBV6-1 to TRBJ2-3; perhaps TRBD1 as D (5 bases). The CDR3 DNA sequence: TGTGCCAGCAGGAGACAGACACTCACAGATACGCAGTATTTT. Translating it yields CASRRQTLTDTQYF.